One sample yielded the 10 T cell receptor beta chains listed below, sequenced in a study of blood T cell repertoires in COVID-19. Repertoires were generated with immunoSEQ multiplex PCR, while TCRdb's copy carries only in-frame clones and drops some. Here the sample spans a few hundred thousand clones, 87% being singletons. The sequencing input was peripheral blood. These receptors all come from a man aged 18 to 30 with active or convalescent COVID-19.

The CDR3 coding sequence is TGTGCCAGCAGCTTTGACGGACAGGGCGAAAGCGAACAAGGGGGCTACACCTTC. Translation: CASSFDGQGESEQGGYTF. The chain uses TRBV11-2 and TRBJ1-2; 8 bases agree with TRBD1. V trimming: 3 bases; J trimming: 8 bases; junction bases outside the gene matches: 20. Per the germline V gene, CDR1 is SGHAT and CDR2 is FQNNGV. This CDR3 region has 18 residues.

This chain connects TRBV10-1 to TRBJ1-1; 7 bases fit TRBD1. V gave up 4 bases and J gave up 1 base; unmatched junction bases: 6. The V gene's germline CDR1 is WNHNN and CDR2 SYGVQD (reference sequence). The CDR3 is 15 amino acids. The CDR3 loop is CASSVRGQQNTEAFF. The CDR3 bases are TGCGCCAGCAGTGTAAGGGGACAGCAGAACACTGAAGCTTTCTTT.

The chain is built from TRBV10-1 and TRBJ2-5; 16 nucleotides match TRBD2. With V trimmed by 2 bases and J by 5 bases, 5 bases remained unmatched. The CDR3 is 17 amino acids. The germline V gene has CDR1 WNHNN and CDR2 SYGVQD (reference sequence). As DNA, the CDR3 is TGCGCCAGCAGTGAGACCCGGGGACTAGCGGGAGGGGAGACCCAGTACTTC. It encodes CASSETRGLAGGETQYF.

The chain is built from TRBV11-2 and TRBJ1-1; D is unresolved. V dropped 3 bases and J dropped 2 bases, with 4 bases sitting between them. Germline loops: CDR1 SGHAT, CDR2 FQNNGV. CDR3 length: 12 amino acids. The CDR3, as DNA: TGTGCCAGCAGCTTCCTTAACACTGAAGCTTTCTTT. It is translated as CASSFLNTEAFF.

The chain is built from TRBV25-1 and TRBJ1-6, with TRBD1 identical over 11 bases. The CDR3 is 18 residues long. The germline V gene has CDR1 MGHDK and CDR2 SYGVNS. Unmatched junction bases numbered 13, after V lost 6 bases and J lost 6 bases. The CDR3 is CASRDSGQGARVNSPLHF. As DNA, the CDR3 is TGTGCCAGCAGAGACTCAGGACAGGGGGCGCGAGTTAATTCACCCCTCCACTTT.

The J gene is TRBJ2-3, the V gene TRBV27; TRBD1 matches 8 bases. With V trimmed by 6 bases and J by 1 base, 3 bases remained unmatched. CDR3 length: 14 residues. Germline V CDR1 and CDR2: MNHEY, SMNVEV (reference sequence). DNA of the CDR3: TGTGCCAGCAGGCAGGACAGGGGCACAGATACGCAGTATTTT. As protein: CASRQDRGTDTQYF.

This clone was picked up one time. The rearrangement joins TRBV9 to TRBJ2-3, with 8 nucleotides matching TRBD2. This CDR3 contains 15 residues. The germline V gene encodes CDR1 SGDLS and CDR2 YYNGEE. Germline trimming cut 3 bases from V and 1 base from J; bases unmatched to any gene: 4. CDR3 sequence reads: CASSAAGGRTDTQYF. The DNA for the CDR3 is TGTGCCAGCAGCGCGGCGGGGGGCCGCACAGATACGCAGTATTTT.

V and J are TRBV5-6 and TRBJ2-7; 8 nucleotides line up with TRBD1. Germline V lookup: CDR1 SGHDT, CDR2 YYEEEE. The CDR3 loop spans 13 amino acids. J lost 3 bases, V lost 5 bases, and 4 bases had no gene match. The CDR3, as DNA: TGTGCCAGCAGTACCGGGACAGGCTACGAGCAGTACTTC. Translating gives CASSTGTGYEQYF.

V is TRBV11-2 and J is TRBJ1-2, with TRBD1 matching 8 bases. In germline, CDR1 is SGHAT, CDR2 FQNNGV. The CDR3 loop spans 15 amino acids. With 2 bases clipped from V and 4 bases from J, the junction kept 6 bases outside the gene matches. The CDR3 nucleotides are TGTGCCAGCAGCTTATTTGGGACAGGAGCCTATGGCTACACCTTC. It codes for CASSLFGTGAYGYTF.

The chain recombines TRBV6-6 with TRBJ1-1; D might be TRBD1 (5 bases). CDR1 and CDR2 from the germline V gene are MNHNY and SVGAGI (reference sequence). The CDR3 extends over 14 amino acids. Trimming took 1 base from V and 5 from J, leaving 11 bases between them. The CDR3 DNA reads as TGTGCCAGCAGTTACTATGGGGGGGGGACTGAAGCTTTCTTT. Its protein is CASSYYGGGTEAFF.